Each of the 32 T cell receptor beta chains below was sequenced from the same sample in a study of vaccination effects on CD4 cells after COVID-19. Clones were read by immunoSEQ multiplex PCR, and TCRdb kept only the in-frame ones, dropping some. The sample has just under 75,000 clones, nearly 75% seen once; the top ten hold approximately 2%. The antigens these receptors bind are not known. The authors isolated CD4+ T cells after about 10 days of culture. The vaccine given was either BNT162b2 or mRNA-1273, in two doses. The source was CD4+ T cells from PBMCs cultured without peptide, collected after COVID-19 vaccination. The receptors derive from a human donor who received a COVID-19 vaccine.

The genes are TRBV18 and TRBJ2-7; D is uncertain. Germline V gives CDR1 KGHSH, CDR2 LQKENI. The length of the CDR3 is 13 residues. CDR3 sequence (DNA): TGTGCCAGCTCACCACCGGCCTCCAACGAGCAGTACGTC. Its translation: CASSPPASNEQYV.

CDR3 DNA sequence: TGTGCCAGCAGCCTAAAAGAGACCCAGTACTTC. This translates into CASSLKETQYF. V usage is TRBV13 and J usage is TRBJ2-5; D remains ambiguous. Germline values: CDR1 PRHDT, CDR2 FYEKMQ (reference sequence). The V end lost 5 bases, the J end lost 3 bases, and 4 bases lay between the germline ends. This CDR3 is 11 amino acids long.

The rearrangement joins TRBV15 to TRBJ1-1; D remains unclear. Germline loops: CDR1 LNHNV, CDR2 YYDKDF (reference sequence). The CDR3 spans 15 residues. Trimming stripped 0 bases from V and 6 bases from J, with 14 bases between. Written as DNA, the CDR3 is TGTGCCACCAGCAGAGATCAGGAGGGCTACTCTGAAGCTTTCTTT. Encoded protein: CATSRDQEGYSEAFF.

This clone was detected a few times. This sequence joins TRBV7-2 and TRBJ1-2, with unresolved D. Trimming stripped 5 bases from V and 7 bases from J, with 11 bases between. Germline-derived CDR1 and CDR2 are SGHTA and FQGNSA. The CDR3 is made up of 12 amino acids. CDR3 nucleotides: TGTGCCAGCAGCGACCACTGGGGTGGCTACACCTTC. Its protein is CASSDHWGGYTF.

The J gene is TRBJ2-3, the V gene TRBV7-3; the match to TRBD1 covers 7 bases. Germline assignment: CDR1 SGHTA and CDR2 FQGTGA. The CDR3 has 13 residues. The V and J ends lost 5 bases and 4 bases, in that order; junction bases with no gene match: 3. The CDR3 here is CASSTQGADTQYF. The CDR3, as DNA: TGTGCCAGCAGCACCCAGGGGGCAGATACGCAGTATTTT.

The chain carries TRBV6-5 and TRBJ1-5, with no clear D. Between the trimmed V and J ends, which lost 6 bases and 4 bases, there was a span of 10 bases. Germline-derived CDR1 and CDR2 are MNHEY and SVGAGI. CDR3 length: 13 residues. The CDR3 spells CASSRGGNQPQHF. In DNA, the CDR3 is TGTGCCAGCAGCCGCGGCGGAAATCAGCCCCAGCATTTT.

The chain carries TRBV24-1 and TRBJ2-3, with D perhaps matching TRBD2 (5 bases). Looked up from germline, CDR1 is KGHDR and CDR2 is SFDVKD. The CDR3 covers 13 residues. The V end was cut by 4 bases, the J end by 9 bases, with 13 bases between. The CDR3 nucleotides are TGTGCCACCAGTGAGAGTGGACTCGGAACGCAGTATTTT. Translation: CATSESGLGTQYF.

The genes are TRBV6-1 and TRBJ1-2; no reliable D call. The CDR3 totals 14 residues. The germline V gene has CDR1 MNHNS and CDR2 SASEGT. V was clipped by 2 bases and J by 8 bases, with 15 bases between them. The CDR3 bases are TGTGCCAGCAGTGAATCGTGGGGAGGAGGGGGCTACACCTTC. Translation: CASSESWGGGGYTF.

This clone was observed a single time. The chain combines TRBV9 with TRBJ2-7; TRBD1 agrees at 10 bases. Germline V CDR1 and CDR2: SGDLS, YYNGEE. The CDR3 spans 14 residues. Losses at the gene ends were 2 bases for V and 5 bases for J; bases not matched to a gene: 4. CDR3 bases: TGTGCCAGCAGCGTTCGACAGGGGGCCGACGAGCAGTACGTC. It translates to CASSVRQGADEQYV.

The chain uses TRBV2 and TRBJ2-3; D ambiguous. Deletions cut 4 bases from V and 6 bases from J, with 8 bases between. In germline, CDR1 is SNHLY, CDR2 FYNNEI. The CDR3 has 12 amino acids. Written as DNA, the CDR3 is TGTGCCAGCAGTGTCTCCTGGGATACGCAGTATTTT. Translating it yields CASSVSWDTQYF.

This clone occurred a few times. The genes are TRBV5-4 and TRBJ1-2; tentative D call: TRBD1 (6 bases). CDR1 SGHNT and CDR2 YYREEE come from the germline V gene (reference sequence). The CDR3 contains 13 residues. V was trimmed by 4 bases and J by 4 bases, leaving 11 bases between them. The CDR3 coding sequence is TGTGCCAGCAGCCTTGGGGGCGCCTATGGCTACACCTTC. This sequence encodes CASSLGGAYGYTF.

CDR3 bases: TGTGCCAGCAGTTACGCTTTGGAGCTGTTTTTT. Its translation: CASSYALELFF. The chain recombines TRBV6-5 with TRBJ2-2; D remains ambiguous. Trimming took 2 bases from V and 10 from J, leaving 5 bases between them. The length of the CDR3 is 11 residues. Germline V gene sequence: CDR1 MNHEY, CDR2 SVGAGI.

This chain connects TRBV4-1 to TRBJ2-4; 8 nucleotides line up with TRBD1. Germline lookup yields CDR1 MGHRA and CDR2 YSYEKL. Trimming cost V 3 bases and J 9 bases; bases outside gene matches: 16. The CDR3 extends over 17 amino acids. The CDR3: CASSQIPADRGYGIQYF. CDR3 DNA: TGCGCCAGCAGCCAGATCCCCGCCGACAGGGGCTATGGCATTCAGTACTTC.

The V and J genes are TRBV19 and TRBJ1-2; D possibly corresponds to TRBD1 (5 bases). The CDR3 totals 14 residues. The germline V gene has CDR1 LNHDA and CDR2 SQIVND (reference sequence). Trimming stripped 3 bases from V and 8 bases from J, with 16 bases between. CDR3 sequence: CASSIRAGKEGYTF. The CDR3 DNA reads TGTGCCAGTAGTATTCGGGCAGGGAAGGAAGGCTACACCTTC. Variable domain in full (rest from reference TRBV19 and TRBJ1-2): DGGITQSPKYLFRKEGQNVTLSCEQNLNHDAMYWYRQDPGQGLRLIYYSQIVNDFQKGDIAEGYSVSREKKESFPLTVTSAQKNPTAFYLCASSIRAGKEGYTFGSGTRLTVV.

The chain carries TRBV6-5 and TRBJ2-7; 7 nucleotides match TRBD1. Germline V lookup: CDR1 MNHEY, CDR2 SVGAGI. The V segment lost 5 bases and the J segment 0 bases; nucleotides outside the gene matches: 7. The CDR3 length is 15 residues. In DNA, the CDR3 is TGTGCCAGCAGTCAGGACAGGAGAAGCTCCTACGAGCAGTACGTC. This gives the protein CASSQDRRSSYEQYV.

The genes are TRBV7-6 and TRBJ2-3; 11 bases map to TRBD2. J gave up 2 bases and V 6 bases, and 7 bases lay outside the gene matches. Per germline, CDR1 SGHVS and CDR2 FNYEAQ. The CDR3 totals 16 residues. CDR3 sequence (DNA): TGTGCCAGCAGGCCCGTGGGACTAGCGGTCACAGATACGCAGTATTTT. Its translation is CASRPVGLAVTDTQYF.

The J gene is TRBJ1-1, the V gene TRBV6-1; 10 positions match TRBD1. This CDR3 spans 17 amino acids. Germline loops: CDR1 MNHNS, CDR2 SASEGT. The junction had 8 bases not matched to a gene; V was cut back by 3 bases and J by 1 base. The CDR3: CASSEEGTGAPNTEAFF. In DNA form, the CDR3 reads TGTGCCAGCAGTGAGGAGGGGACAGGGGCCCCGAACACTGAAGCTTTCTTT.

This clone was seen only a few times. The rearrangement links TRBV19 to TRBJ1-5; 7 bases fit TRBD1. The CDR3 runs to 15 residues. The ends lost 7 bases at V and 1 base at J; junction bases unmatched: 7. CDR1 and CDR2 from the germline V gene are LNHDA and SQIVND (reference sequence). The CDR3 DNA reads TGTGCCAGTAACGATCGCAGGGGGAGCAATCAGCCCCAGCATTTT. The encoded protein is CASNDRRGSNQPQHF.

V and J are TRBV3-1 (or the pseudogene TRBV3-2) and TRBJ2-3; D is unresolved. V gave up 0 bases and J gave up 0 bases, with 7 bases separating them. The CDR3 is made up of 15 amino acids. Looked up from germline, CDR1 is LGHDT and CDR2 is YNNKEL (reference sequence). The CDR3 loop reads CASSQDRASTDTQYF. For the CDR3, the DNA is TGTGCCAGCAGCCAAGATAGGGCTAGCACAGATACGCAGTATTTT.

This sequence joins TRBV3-1 (or the pseudogene TRBV3-2) and TRBJ1-1, with D unresolved. The CDR3 is made up of 13 amino acids. V lost 2 bases to trimming and J lost 9 bases, with 13 bases between them. CDR1 is LGHDT and CDR2 is YNNKEL in the germline V gene (reference sequence). This chain's CDR3 is CASSQSLTLKAFF. DNA of the CDR3: TGTGCCAGCAGCCAATCTCTTACCCTCAAAGCTTTCTTT.

This clone was seen only a few times. The gene calls are TRBV7-7 and TRBJ2-5; no firm D call. There are 14 residues in the CDR3. Germline V lookup: CDR1 SSHAT, CDR2 FNYEAQ (reference sequence). V was clipped by 2 bases and J by 4 bases, with 11 bases between them. In DNA form, the CDR3 reads TGTGCCAGCAGCTTATTTCTCAGTGGAGAGACCCAGTACTTC. It yields the protein CASSLFLSGETQYF. The whole variable domain, remainder taken from reference TRBV7-7 and TRBJ2-5, is GAGVSQSPRYKVTKRGQDVTLRCDPISSHATLYWYQQALGQGPEFLTYFNYEAQPDKSGLPSDRFSAERPEGSISTLTIQRTEQRDSAMYRCASSLFLSGETQYFGPGTRLLVL.

This chain joins TRBV18 and TRBJ1-5, with D possibly matching TRBD1 (5 bases). This CDR3 region has 17 residues. CDR1 and CDR2 from the germline V gene are KGHSH and LQKENI. Trimming removed 1 base from V and 2 bases from J, with 15 bases in between. Here the CDR3 DNA reads TGTGCCAGCTCACCACTCGGGGACCTTTCTGGCAATCAGCCCCAGCATTTT. Its protein is CASSPLGDLSGNQPQHF.

This clone was recorded only once. The rearrangement links TRBV3-1 (or the pseudogene TRBV3-2) to TRBJ1-3; D might be TRBD1 (6 bases). The CDR3 is 15 residues long. Trimming stripped 3 bases from V and 2 bases from J, with 11 bases between. Germline V gene sequence: CDR1 LGHDT, CDR2 YNNKEL (reference sequence). The CDR3 DNA sequence: TGTGCCAGCAGCCAGACCCCAGGGGCTGGAAACACCATATATTTT. Protein: CASSQTPGAGNTIYF.

This clone was seen just once. V and J are TRBV6-5 and TRBJ2-2, with 7 nucleotides matching TRBD1. The germline gives CDR1 MNHEY, CDR2 SVGAGI. The junction had 11 bases not matched to a gene; V was cut back by 5 bases and J by 8 bases. There are 15 residues in the CDR3. The CDR3 region is CASSRLQGFVGELFF. CDR3 DNA sequence: TGTGCCAGCAGTAGATTACAGGGGTTTGTAGGGGAGCTGTTTTTT.

This sequence joins TRBV28 and TRBJ1-2; TRBD1 agrees at 11 bases. Looked up from germline, CDR1 is MDHEN and CDR2 is SYDVKM. The CDR3 totals 18 residues. V trimming: 1 base; J trimming: 3 bases; junction bases outside the gene matches: 10. The CDR3 DNA follows: TGTGCCAGCAGTTTATTGCCCCGGACAGGGGGCAGATACTATGGCTACACCTTC. Protein: CASSLLPRTGGRYYGYTF.

The V and J genes are TRBV5-1 and TRBJ2-5, with no clear D. The CDR3 length is 14 residues. Between the trimmed V and J ends, which lost 2 bases and 5 bases, there was a span of 13 bases. CDR1 and CDR2 from the germline V gene are SGHRS and YFSETQ. CDR3 in amino acids: CASSFNVGQETQYF. CDR3 DNA: TGCGCCAGCAGCTTTAATGTCGGGCAGGAGACCCAGTACTTC.

The chain employs TRBV7-2 and TRBJ2-1, with D unresolved. V lost 2 bases and J 7 bases, leaving 9 bases between the germline ends. The V gene's germline CDR1 is SGHTA and CDR2 FQGNSA. The CDR3 sequence is 13 residues long. Here the CDR3 reads CASSLRRWNEQFF. In nucleotides, the CDR3 is TGTGCCAGCAGCTTACGGAGATGGAATGAGCAGTTCTTC.

This clone was counted a few times. This chain uses TRBV6-6 with TRBJ2-7; D ambiguous. Trimming took off 4 bases at V and 4 bases at J, with 5 bases between the two ends. CDR1 and CDR2 from the germline V gene are MNHNY and SVGAGI (reference sequence). The CDR3 is 11 residues long. The CDR3 loop reads CASSFGYEQYV. As DNA, the CDR3 is TGTGCCAGCAGTTTCGGATACGAGCAGTACGTC.

This chain links TRBV6-5 with TRBJ1-6, with a tentative D call TRBD1 (6 bases). This CDR3 is built from 14 residues. V lost 4 bases to trimming and J lost 9 bases, with 13 bases between them. Germline lookup yields CDR1 MNHEY and CDR2 SVGAGI. CDR3 amino acids: CASSLGQSPSPLHF. The CDR3 DNA reads as TGTGCCAGCAGTTTAGGACAGTCCCCTTCACCCCTCCACTTT.

V usage is TRBV11-2 and J usage is TRBJ2-6; possibly TRBD2 for D (5 bases). The CDR3 sequence is 16 residues long. The V and J ends lost 2 bases and 2 bases respectively, with 10 bases between them. The V gene's germline CDR1 is SGHAT and CDR2 FQNNGV. This CDR3 is CASSLLPRAGANVLTF. CDR3 coding DNA: TGTGCCAGCAGCTTACTACCGAGGGCTGGGGCCAACGTCCTGACTTTC. The whole variable domain, remainder taken from reference TRBV11-2 and TRBJ2-6, is EAGVAQSPRYKIIEKRQSVAFWCNPISGHATLYWYQQILGQGPKLLIQFQNNGVVDDSQLPKDRFSAERLKGVDSTLKIQPAKLEDSAVYLCASSLLPRAGANVLTFGAGSRLTVL.

The chain joins TRBV3-1 (or the pseudogene TRBV3-2) to TRBJ2-1, with D tentatively TRBD1 or TRBD2 (5 bases each). Germline V gene sequence: CDR1 LGHDT, CDR2 YNNKEL (reference sequence). This CDR3 has 15 amino acids. Deletions cut 3 bases from V and 8 bases from J, with 17 bases between. In DNA form, the CDR3 reads TGTGCCAGCAGCCACTGGGACGCCATTTCGGATGAGCAGTTCTTC. It codes for CASSHWDAISDEQFF.

This rearrangement joins TRBV4-1 to TRBJ2-3; either TRBD1 or TRBD2 may supply D (6 bases each). V lost 2 bases and J lost 2, with 11 bases in between. Germline V gene sequence: CDR1 MGHRA, CDR2 YSYEKL. The CDR3 consists of 15 residues. This CDR3 is CASSQIGGNTDTQYF. The CDR3 nucleotides are TGCGCCAGCAGCCAAATAGGGGGGAACACAGATACGCAGTATTTT.